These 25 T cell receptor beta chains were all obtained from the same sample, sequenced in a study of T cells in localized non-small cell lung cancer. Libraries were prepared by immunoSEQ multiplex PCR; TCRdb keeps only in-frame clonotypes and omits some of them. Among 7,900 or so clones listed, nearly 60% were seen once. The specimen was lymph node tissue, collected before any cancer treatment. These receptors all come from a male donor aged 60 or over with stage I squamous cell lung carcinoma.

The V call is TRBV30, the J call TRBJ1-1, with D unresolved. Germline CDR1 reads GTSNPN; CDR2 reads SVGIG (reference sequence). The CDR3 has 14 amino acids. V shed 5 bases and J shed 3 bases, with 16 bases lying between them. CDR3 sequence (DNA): TGTGCCTGGGAGAGGGCAGGAAGGTACACTGAAGCTTTCTTT. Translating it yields CAWERAGRYTEAFF. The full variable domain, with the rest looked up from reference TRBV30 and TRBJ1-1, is SQTIHQWPATLVQPVGSPLSLECTVEGTSNPNLYWYRQAAGRGLQLLFYSVGIGQISSEVPQNLSASRPQDRQFILSSKKLLLSDSGFYLCAWERAGRYTEAFFGQGTRLTVV.

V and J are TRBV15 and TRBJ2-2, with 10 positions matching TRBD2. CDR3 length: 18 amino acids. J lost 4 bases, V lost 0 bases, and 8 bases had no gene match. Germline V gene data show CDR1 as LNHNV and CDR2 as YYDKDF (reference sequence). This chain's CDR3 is CATSRDFISGRTTGELFF. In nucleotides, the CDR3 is TGTGCCACCAGCAGAGATTTTATTAGCGGGAGGACCACCGGGGAGCTGTTTTTT. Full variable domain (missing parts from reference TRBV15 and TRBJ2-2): DAMVIQNPRYQVTQFGKPVTLSCSQTLNHNVMYWYQQKSSQAPKLLFHYYDKDFNNEADTPDNFQSRRPNTSFCFLDIRSPGLGDTAMYLCATSRDFISGRTTGELFFGEGSRLTVL.

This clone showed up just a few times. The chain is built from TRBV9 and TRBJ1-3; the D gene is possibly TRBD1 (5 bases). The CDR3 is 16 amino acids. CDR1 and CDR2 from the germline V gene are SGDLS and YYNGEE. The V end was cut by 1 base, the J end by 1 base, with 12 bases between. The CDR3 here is CASSVRAGRSGNTIYF. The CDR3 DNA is TGTGCCAGCAGCGTAAGAGCAGGGCGGTCTGGAAACACCATATATTTT.

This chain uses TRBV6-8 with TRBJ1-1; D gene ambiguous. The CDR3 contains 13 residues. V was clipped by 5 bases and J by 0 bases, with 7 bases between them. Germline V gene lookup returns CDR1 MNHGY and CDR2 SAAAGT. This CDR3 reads CASSPTVNTEAFF. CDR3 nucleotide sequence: TGTGCCAGCAGTCCTACAGTGAACACTGAAGCTTTCTTT.

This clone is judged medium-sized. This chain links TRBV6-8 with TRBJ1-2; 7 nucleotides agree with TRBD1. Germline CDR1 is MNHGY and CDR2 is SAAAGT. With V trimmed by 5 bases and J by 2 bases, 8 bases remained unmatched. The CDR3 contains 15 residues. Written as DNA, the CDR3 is TGTGCCAGCAGTCACCAGCCGACAGGGAACTATGGCTACACCTTC. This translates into CASSHQPTGNYGYTF.

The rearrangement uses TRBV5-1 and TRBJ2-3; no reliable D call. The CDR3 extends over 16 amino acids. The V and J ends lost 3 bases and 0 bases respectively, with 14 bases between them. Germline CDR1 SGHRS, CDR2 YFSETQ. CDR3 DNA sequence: TGCGCCAGCAGCTCCCAGGTGAAGATCAGCACAGATACGCAGTATTTT. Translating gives CASSSQVKISTDTQYF.

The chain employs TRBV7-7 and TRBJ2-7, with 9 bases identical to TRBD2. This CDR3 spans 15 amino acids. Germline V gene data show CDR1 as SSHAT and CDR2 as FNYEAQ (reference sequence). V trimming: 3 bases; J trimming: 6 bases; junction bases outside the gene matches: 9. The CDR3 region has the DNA TGTGCCAGCAGCTTTAATCGCGGGAGGGAATCCGAGCAGTACTTC. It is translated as CASSFNRGRESEQYF.

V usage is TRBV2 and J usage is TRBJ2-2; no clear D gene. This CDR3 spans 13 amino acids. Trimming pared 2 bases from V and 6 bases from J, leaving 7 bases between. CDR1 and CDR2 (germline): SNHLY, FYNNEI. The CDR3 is CASSESRAGELFF. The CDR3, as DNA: TGTGCCAGCAGTGAATCCCGGGCCGGGGAGCTGTTTTTT.

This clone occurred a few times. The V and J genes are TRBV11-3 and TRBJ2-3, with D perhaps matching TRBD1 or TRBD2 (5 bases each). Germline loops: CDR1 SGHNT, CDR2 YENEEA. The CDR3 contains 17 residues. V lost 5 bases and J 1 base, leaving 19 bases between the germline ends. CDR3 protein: CASSEPGPQSRTDTQYF. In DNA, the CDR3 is TGTGCCAGCAGCGAACCGGGACCGCAATCGCGCACAGATACGCAGTATTTT.

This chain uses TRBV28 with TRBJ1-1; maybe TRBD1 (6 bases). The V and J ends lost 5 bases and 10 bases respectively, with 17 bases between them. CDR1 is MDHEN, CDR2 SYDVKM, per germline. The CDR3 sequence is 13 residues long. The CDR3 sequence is CASSKIQDRRAFF. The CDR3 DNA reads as TGTGCCAGCAGTAAGATACAGGACAGAAGAGCTTTCTTT.

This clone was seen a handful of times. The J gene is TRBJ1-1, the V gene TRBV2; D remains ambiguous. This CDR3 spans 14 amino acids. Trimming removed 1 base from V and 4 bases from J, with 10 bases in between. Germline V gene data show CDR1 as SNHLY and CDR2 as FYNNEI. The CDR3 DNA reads TGTGCCAGCAGTGAAGGGAGTTTGAGCACTGAAGCTTTCTTT. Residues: CASSEGSLSTEAFF.

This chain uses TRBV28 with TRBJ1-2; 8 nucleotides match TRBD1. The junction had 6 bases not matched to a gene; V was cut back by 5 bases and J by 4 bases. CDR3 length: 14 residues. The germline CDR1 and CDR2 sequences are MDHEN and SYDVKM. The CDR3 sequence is CASSTGDRRYGYTF. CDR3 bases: TGTGCCAGCAGTACCGGGGACAGGCGCTATGGCTACACCTTC.

This CDR3 reads CASSMGRYNEQFF. The CDR3 nucleotides read TGTGCCAGTAGTATGGGTCGGTACAATGAGCAGTTCTTC. V is TRBV19 and J is TRBJ2-1; no reliable D call. The ends were cut back, 3 bases at V and 4 bases at J, with 7 bases in the middle. The CDR3 consists of 13 residues. Looked up from germline, CDR1 is LNHDA and CDR2 is SQIVND (reference sequence).

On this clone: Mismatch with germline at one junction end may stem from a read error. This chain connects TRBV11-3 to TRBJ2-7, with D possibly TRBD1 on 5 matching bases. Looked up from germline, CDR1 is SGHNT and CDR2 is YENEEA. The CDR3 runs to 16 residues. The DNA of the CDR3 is TGTGCTAGCAGCTTAGGGGCCGGGTTAAAGATCTACGAGCAGTACTTC. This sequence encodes CASSLGAGLKIYEQYF.

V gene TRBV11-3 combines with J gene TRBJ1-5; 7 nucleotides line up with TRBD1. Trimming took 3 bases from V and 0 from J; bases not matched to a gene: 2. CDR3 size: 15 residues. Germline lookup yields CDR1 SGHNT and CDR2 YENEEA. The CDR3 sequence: CASSLGDSSNQPQHF. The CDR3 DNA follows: TGTGCCAGCAGCTTGGGGGACAGTAGCAATCAGCCCCAGCATTTT.

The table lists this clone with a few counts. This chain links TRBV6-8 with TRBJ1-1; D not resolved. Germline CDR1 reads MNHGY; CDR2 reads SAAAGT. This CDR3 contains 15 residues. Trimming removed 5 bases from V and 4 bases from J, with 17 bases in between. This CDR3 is CASSRLSGSSTEAFF. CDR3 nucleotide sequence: TGTGCCAGCAGTCGGTTGTCCGGCAGCAGCACTGAAGCTTTCTTT.

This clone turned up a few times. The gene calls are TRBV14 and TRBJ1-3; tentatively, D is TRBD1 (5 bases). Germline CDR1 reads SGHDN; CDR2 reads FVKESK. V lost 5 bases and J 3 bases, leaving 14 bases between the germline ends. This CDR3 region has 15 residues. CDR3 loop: CASSSRDLHGNTIYF. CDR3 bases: TGTGCCAGCAGCTCCCGGGACCTCCATGGAAACACCATATATTTT.

The CDR3 DNA sequence: TGTGCCTGGAGTGGTCCCGGGGGGGATACGCAGTATTTT. Its translation: CAWSGPGGDTQYF. J is TRBJ2-3 and V is TRBV30, with 7 nucleotides matching TRBD2. Germline trimming cut 1 base from V and 6 bases from J; bases unmatched to any gene: 4. Germline-derived CDR1 and CDR2 are GTSNPN and SVGIG (reference sequence). CDR3 length: 13 residues.

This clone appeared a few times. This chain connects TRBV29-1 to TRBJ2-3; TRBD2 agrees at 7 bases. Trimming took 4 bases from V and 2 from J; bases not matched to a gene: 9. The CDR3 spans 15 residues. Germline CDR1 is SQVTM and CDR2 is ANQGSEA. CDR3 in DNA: TGCAGCGTTGTCGGGTCAGCGGGGTCCACAGATACGCAGTATTTT. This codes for CSVVGSAGSTDTQYF.

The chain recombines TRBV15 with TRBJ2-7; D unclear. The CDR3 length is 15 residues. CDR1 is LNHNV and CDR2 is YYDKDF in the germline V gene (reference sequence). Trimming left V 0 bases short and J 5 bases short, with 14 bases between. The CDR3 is CATSRDRGRNHEQYF. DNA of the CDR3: TGTGCCACCAGCAGAGATCGAGGCAGAAATCACGAGCAGTACTTC.

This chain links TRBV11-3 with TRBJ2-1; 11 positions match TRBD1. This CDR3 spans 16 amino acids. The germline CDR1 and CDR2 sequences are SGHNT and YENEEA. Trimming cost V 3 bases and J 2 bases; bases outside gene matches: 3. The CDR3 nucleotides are TGTGCCAGCAGCTTCCCGGGACAGGGGGCCTACAATGAGCAGTTCTTC. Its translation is CASSFPGQGAYNEQFF.

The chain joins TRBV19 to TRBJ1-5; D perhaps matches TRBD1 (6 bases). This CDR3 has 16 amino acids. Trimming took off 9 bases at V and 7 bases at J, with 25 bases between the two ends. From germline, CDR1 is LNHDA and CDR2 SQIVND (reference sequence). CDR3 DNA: TGTGCCAGCCGGGACACGTTAGATCGTGAGGGACAGCCCCAGCATTTT. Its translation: CASRDTLDREGQPQHF.

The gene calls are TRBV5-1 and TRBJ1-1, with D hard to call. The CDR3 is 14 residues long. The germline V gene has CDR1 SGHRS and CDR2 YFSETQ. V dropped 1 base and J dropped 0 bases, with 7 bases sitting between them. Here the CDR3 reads CASSLLAMNTEAFF. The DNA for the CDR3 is TGCGCCAGCAGCTTGTTAGCTATGAACACTGAAGCTTTCTTT.

This chain's CDR3 is CASSLDRMNTEAFF. The CDR3 region has the DNA TGTGCCAGCTCCCTGGACAGGATGAACACTGAAGCTTTCTTT. The gene calls are TRBV18 and TRBJ1-1; 7 nucleotides match TRBD1. After removal of 6 bases from V and 0 bases from J, the junction contained 4 bases not matched to a gene. From germline, CDR1 is KGHSH and CDR2 LQKENI. The CDR3 has 14 residues.

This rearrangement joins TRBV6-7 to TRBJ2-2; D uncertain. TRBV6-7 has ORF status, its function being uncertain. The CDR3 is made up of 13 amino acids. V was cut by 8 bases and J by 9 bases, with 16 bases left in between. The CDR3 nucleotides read TGTGCCAGCCTCCTCGACTCGATACGGGAGCTGTTTTTT. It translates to CASLLDSIRELFF.